These 18 T cell receptor beta chains originate from one sample sequenced in a study of shared clonotypes between healthy human individuals. Clones were read by immunoSEQ multiplex PCR, and TCRdb kept only the in-frame ones, dropping some. The table shows around 1.1 million clones, with 75% to 85% occurring only once. The sample consisted of memory CD4+ T cells from PBMCs. Sample subset: CD45RA-negative fraction. The receptors here all came from a man aged 18 to 30 in good health. Some clones in this sample may be carry-over from other donors' samples.

The sample holds a few counts of this clone. This chain links TRBV20-1 with TRBJ1-2, with D maybe TRBD1 (6 bases). CDR3 size: 11 residues. Germline V gives CDR1 DFQATT, CDR2 SNEGSKA (reference sequence). Trimming shortened V by 7 bases and J by 8 bases, and 14 bases separated the two germline ends. This CDR3 reads CSVSGGRGYTF. CDR3 nucleotide sequence: TGCAGTGTGTCCGGGGGCCGGGGCTACACCTTC.

The chain uses TRBV7-8 and TRBJ2-5; D gene unclear. Germline lookup yields CDR1 SGHVS and CDR2 FQNEAQ. CDR3 length: 11 residues. Trimming took off 1 base at V and 10 bases at J, with 7 bases between the two ends. In nucleotides, the CDR3 is TGTGCCAGCAGCTTAGGGGCTATCCAGTACTTC. It yields the protein CASSLGAIQYF.

In the case of this clone: At the DNA level, this CDR3 is encoded by other sequences in the same sample as well. V gene TRBV7-9 combines with J gene TRBJ1-2, with D unresolved. Trimming shortened V by 3 bases and J by 2 bases, and 7 bases separated the two germline ends. CDR1 is SEHNR and CDR2 is FQNEAQ in the germline V gene (reference sequence). This CDR3 contains 13 residues. This CDR3 is CASSFSGNYGYTF. For the CDR3, the DNA is TGTGCCAGCAGCTTCTCGGGGAACTATGGCTACACCTTC.

This clone was observed once. The chain combines TRBV7-2 with TRBJ2-1; perhaps TRBD2 as D (7 bases). This CDR3 is 15 amino acids long. The V end was cut by 5 bases, the J end by 4 bases, with 15 bases between. Germline-derived CDR1 and CDR2 are SGHTA and FQGNSA. The chain's CDR3 is CASSPRGATYNEQFF. For the CDR3, the DNA is TGTGCCAGCAGCCCACGGGGGGCGACGTACAATGAGCAGTTCTTC.

This chain uses TRBV7-3 with TRBJ2-2; 11 nucleotides align to TRBD2. Germline assignment: CDR1 SGHTA and CDR2 FQGTGA. This CDR3 has 16 amino acids. J gave up 2 bases and V 4 bases, and 3 bases lay outside the gene matches. CDR3: CASSSSGRSNTGELFF. DNA of the CDR3: TGTGCCAGCAGCTCTAGCGGGAGGAGCAACACCGGGGAGCTGTTTTTT.

The chain carries TRBV5-1 and TRBJ1-2; D is possibly TRBD1 (6 bases). This CDR3 spans 16 amino acids. The V gene lost 4 bases and the J gene lost 0 bases, with 16 bases spanning the gap. Germline CDR1 SGHRS, CDR2 YFSETQ. The CDR3 loop reads CASSRDTFPSNYGYTF. Written as DNA, the CDR3 is TGCGCCAGCAGCCGGGACACCTTCCCTTCTAACTATGGCTACACCTTC.

The V call is TRBV7-2, the J call TRBJ1-1, with 12 positions matching TRBD1. Per the germline V gene, CDR1 is SGHTA and CDR2 is FQGNSA. After removal of 5 bases from V and 10 bases from J, the junction contained 5 bases not matched to a gene. The CDR3 covers 13 residues. The DNA of the CDR3 is TGTGCCAGCAGCCGGGACAGGGGGCGCGGAGCTTTCTTT. Its translation: CASSRDRGRGAFF. The whole variable domain, remainder taken from reference TRBV7-2 and TRBJ1-1, is GAGVSQSPSNKVTEKGKDVELRCDPISGHTALYWYRQSLGQGLEFLIYFQGNSAPDKSGLPSDRFSAERTGGSVSTLTIQRTQQEDSAVYLCASSRDRGRGAFFGQGTRLTVV.

The chain recombines TRBV19 with TRBJ1-1, with TRBD1 matching 8 bases. The length of the CDR3 is 15 residues. Germline V gene sequence: CDR1 LNHDA, CDR2 SQIVND (reference sequence). Unmatched junction bases numbered 8, after V lost 7 bases and J lost 1 base. The CDR3 loop reads CASIRTGIKNTEAFF. The CDR3 nucleotides are TGTGCCAGTATCAGGACAGGGATTAAGAACACTGAAGCTTTCTTT.

The V and J genes are TRBV9 and TRBJ2-1, with D unclear. Germline lookup yields CDR1 SGDLS and CDR2 YYNGEE. Trimming removed 0 bases from V and 3 bases from J, with 7 bases in between. The CDR3 totals 14 residues. The CDR3 reads CASSVVEIYNEQFF. In DNA form, the CDR3 reads TGTGCCAGCAGCGTAGTTGAAATCTACAATGAGCAGTTCTTC.

The V gene is TRBV27, the J gene TRBJ2-1; the D is unclear. The CDR3 has 15 amino acids. Between the trimmed V and J ends, which lost 4 bases and 2 bases, there was a span of 12 bases. From germline, CDR1 is MNHEY and CDR2 SMNVEV (reference sequence). The chain's CDR3 is CASSSIALPYNEQFF. CDR3 nucleotide sequence: TGTGCCAGCAGTTCTATAGCCCTCCCCTACAATGAGCAGTTCTTC.

Notes on this clone: This likely traces to a read error, being one base from a far larger clone. The same CDR3 is also encoded by other DNA sequences in this sample. The V gene is TRBV29-1, the J gene TRBJ2-2; perhaps TRBD2 as D (5 bases). This CDR3 spans 13 amino acids. Germline values: CDR1 SQVTM, CDR2 ANQGSEA. The CDR3 loop reads CSGDKRNTGELFF. The CDR3 region has the DNA TGCAGCGGAGACAAGAGGAACACCGGGGAGCTGTTCTTT.

This clone was recorded a few times. The chain is built from TRBV18 and TRBJ1-5; D remains ambiguous. CDR1 is KGHSH, CDR2 LQKENI, per germline. The V and J ends lost 3 bases and 7 bases respectively, with 10 bases between them. CDR3 length equals 13 residues. This chain's CDR3 is CASSPRQDQPQHF. The CDR3 DNA follows: TGTGCCAGCTCACCTAGACAAGACCAGCCCCAGCATTTT.

In this sample, this clone turned up once. The chain carries TRBV7-2 and TRBJ2-7; D perhaps matches TRBD2 (5 bases). CDR1 SGHTA and CDR2 FQGNSA come from the germline V gene. This CDR3 has 16 amino acids. The V and J ends lost 2 bases and 4 bases respectively, with 18 bases between them. The CDR3 nucleotides are TGTGCCAGCAGCTTAAGAAGAAGTAGCGAAGGGTACGAGCAGTACTTC. Translating gives CASSLRRSSEGYEQYF. The variable domain in full, with the rest retrieved from reference TRBV7-2 and TRBJ2-7, is GAGVSQSPSNKVTEKGKDVELRCDPISGHTALYWYRQSLGQGLEFLIYFQGNSAPDKSGLPSDRFSAERTGGSVSTLTIQRTQQEDSAVYLCASSLRRSSEGYEQYFGPGTRLTVT.

The chain joins TRBV18 to TRBJ1-4; 7 bases fit TRBD1. Germline CDR1 reads KGHSH; CDR2 reads LQKENI. The V gene end was trimmed by 3 bases and the J gene end by 0 bases; junction bases not matched to a gene: 4. This CDR3 is built from 16 residues. This CDR3 reads CASSPGQPATNEKLFF. The CDR3 nucleotides read TGTGCCAGCTCACCGGGACAGCCTGCAACTAATGAAAAACTGTTTTTT.

This clone has only a few counts. V is TRBV4-3 and J is TRBJ2-3; no clear D gene. V lost 0 bases and J lost 7, with 11 bases in between. Germline lookup yields CDR1 LGHNA and CDR2 YSLEER. This CDR3 region has 14 residues. The CDR3 DNA sequence: TGCGCCAGCAGCCAAGAAGCTGGGCCGAATACGCAGTATTTT. Its protein is CASSQEAGPNTQYF.

The chain has TRBV19 and TRBJ2-3, with 13 nucleotides matching TRBD2. The CDR3 is made up of 16 amino acids. The germline CDR1 and CDR2 sequences are LNHDA and SQIVND (reference sequence). After removal of 5 bases from V and 2 bases from J, the junction contained 4 bases not matched to a gene. Written as DNA, the CDR3 is TGTGCCAGTAGTGCGGGACTAGCGGGGCCCACAGATACGCAGTATTTT. This translates into CASSAGLAGPTDTQYF.

V and J are TRBV5-1 and TRBJ2-1, with D possibly matching TRBD2 (6 bases). CDR1 is SGHRS, CDR2 YFSETQ, per germline. V lost 7 bases and J lost 0, with 17 bases in between. This CDR3 has 16 amino acids. This CDR3 reads CASGLSGTSSYNEQFF. The DNA for the CDR3 is TGCGCCAGCGGACTTAGCGGAACAAGCTCCTACAATGAGCAGTTCTTC.

The CDR3 loop is CASSLKGQGAGEQYF. The CDR3 DNA is TGTGCCAGCAGCCTAAAGGGCCAGGGGGCGGGTGAGCAGTACTTC. The chain couples TRBV7-9 to TRBJ2-7; 8 bases map to TRBD1. Per the germline V gene, CDR1 is SEHNR and CDR2 is FQNEAQ (reference sequence). CDR3 length equals 15 residues. V was clipped by 5 bases and J by 7 bases; unmatched bases: 13.